One T cell receptor beta chain is described in this entry. TCRdb re-called clones from the PCR reads using MiXCR. The sample lists about 16,000 clones, roughly a quarter occurring once. Prior to thyroid surgery, none of the patients had received any treatment. These data are taken from a study of metastatic and nonmetastatic thyroid tumors. J lost 4 bases, V lost 6 bases, and 9 bases had no gene match. CDR3 size: 14 residues. The chain combines TRBV12-3 or TRBV12-4 with TRBJ2-7; 7 nucleotides line up with TRBD1. The sequence was collected from a male donor with papillary thyroid cancer or a benign thyroid nodule (not recorded which). Some clones in this sample may be carry-over from other donors' samples. Sample: blood. CDR3 region: CASRLQRGPYEQYF. The DNA for the CDR3 is TGTGCCAGCAGATTACAGAGGGGGCCGTACGAGCAGTACTTC.